This TCR beta chain came from a study of breast tumors, draining lymph nodes, adjacent tissues. Study-wide points: Data fit most tumor T cells coming from lymph node, expanding in tumor. Compared with basal-like, luminal-like tumors shared significantly more repertoire with nontumor tissue.

The lymph nodes were axillary draining lymph nodes from breast cancer patients. TCRdb called the multiplex PCR reads again in MiXCR, with one record for every CDR3 protein. The table shows over 200,000 distinct CDR3 sequences, with approximately 36% occurring only once. Points on this clonotype: Its antigen is not known.

This receptor was taken from a female donor with breast cancer. Some clones in this sample may be carry-over from other donors' samples. Sequenced: axillary lymph node tissue.

The CDR3 region is CASSRSGLPYEQYF. CDR3 DNA: TGTGCCAGCAGTCGGAGCGGGCTGCCCTACGAGCAGTACTTC. The chain joins TRBV27 to TRBJ2-7; perhaps TRBD2 as D (6 bases). The CDR3 runs to 14 residues. CDR1 is MNHEY and CDR2 is SMNVEV in the germline V gene (reference sequence). Trimming took 5 bases from V and 2 from J, leaving 13 bases between them.